These 12 T cell receptor beta chains share one sample of origin, sequenced in a study of blood T cells in healthy people across ages. The second PCR ran roughly 6 to 11 cycles with a sample-barcoded 5' primer and J-beta primers. One entry per CDR3 protein, called by TCRdb with MiXCR from the 5' RACE reads. Here the sample spans around 800,000 distinct CDR3 sequences, less than 70% being singletons. Specimen: blood. These receptors all stem from an elderly man in good health.

This chain links TRBV15 with TRBJ2-7; 8 bases align to TRBD1. J gave up 5 bases and V 5 bases, and 8 bases lay outside the gene matches. CDR1 is LNHNV, CDR2 YYDKDF, per germline (reference sequence). The CDR3 length is 14 residues. Here the CDR3 reads CATSALGQGHEQYF. Here the CDR3 DNA reads TGTGCCACCAGCGCCCTAGGACAGGGCCACGAGCAGTACTTC.

The gene calls are TRBV20-1 and TRBJ2-7, with 13 bases that match TRBD2. The V gene end was trimmed by 4 bases and the J gene end by 4 bases; junction bases not matched to a gene: 4. The length of the CDR3 is 14 residues. Germline V lookup: CDR1 DFQATT, CDR2 SNEGSKA (reference sequence). The CDR3 sequence: CSAIGTSGIYEQYF. Written as DNA, the CDR3 is TGCAGTGCTATCGGGACTAGCGGGATTTACGAGCAGTACTTC.

This clonotype was seen more than once but under ten times. The gene calls are TRBV15 and TRBJ2-3; D may be TRBD1 (5 bases). From germline, CDR1 is LNHNV and CDR2 YYDKDF (reference sequence). Between the trimmed V and J ends, which lost 0 bases and 5 bases, there was a span of 18 bases. The CDR3 totals 17 residues. CDR3 protein: CATSREKGQGSGDTQYF. The CDR3 region has the DNA TGTGCCACCAGCAGAGAAAAGGGCCAGGGTTCTGGAGATACGCAGTATTTT. The full variable domain, its missing parts supplied by reference TRBV15 and TRBJ2-3, is DAMVIQNPRYQVTQFGKPVTLSCSQTLNHNVMYWYQQKSSQAPKLLFHYYDKDFNNEADTPDNFQSRRPNTSFCFLDIRSPGLGDTAMYLCATSREKGQGSGDTQYFGPGTRLTVL.

This chain links TRBV12-3 or TRBV12-4 with TRBJ2-3; the D gene is possibly TRBD1 (6 bases). Trimming took off 3 bases at V and 7 bases at J, with 11 bases between the two ends. The CDR3 is 13 amino acids. The CDR3 region is CASSFTRGNTQYF. CDR3 nucleotides: TGTGCCAGCAGTTTTACCAGGGGTAATACGCAGTATTTT.

The chain employs TRBV29-1 and TRBJ1-1; D is perhaps TRBD1 (5 bases). This CDR3 is 11 amino acids long. Germline-derived CDR1 and CDR2 are SQVTM and ANQGSEA. Trimming left V 7 bases short and J 6 bases short, with 12 bases between. CDR3 sequence (DNA): TGCAGCGATATCCGGGGCGCTGAAGCTTTCTTT. It yields the protein CSDIRGAEAFF.

The chain recombines TRBV18 with TRBJ2-3; D is uncertain. This CDR3 is built from 15 residues. The V end lost 3 bases, the J end lost 0 bases, and 10 bases lay between the germline ends. The germline V gene encodes CDR1 KGHSH and CDR2 LQKENI. The CDR3 coding sequence is TGTGCCAGCTCACCTCGAGATGGGAGCACAGATACGCAGTATTTT. Amino acid sequence: CASSPRDGSTDTQYF. Looking up the rest from reference TRBV18 and TRBJ2-3 gives the full variable domain: NAGVMQNPRHLVRRRGQEARLRCSPMKGHSHVYWYRQLPEEGLKFMVYLQKENIIDESGMPKERFSAEFPKEGPSILRIQQVVRGDSAAYFCASSPRDGSTDTQYFGPGTRLTVL.

V is TRBV12-3 or TRBV12-4 and J is TRBJ1-1, with TRBD1 as a possible D gene (5 bases). Trimming took 6 bases from V and 5 from J, leaving 13 bases between them. The CDR3 spans 13 residues. In DNA form, the CDR3 reads TGTGCCAGCAGGGGACGCGTTGGGACTGAAGCTTTCTTT. Translation gives CASRGRVGTEAFF.

This clonotype was seen a handful of times. The CDR3 DNA reads TGTGCCAGCAGCGCCCAATTCTCCGAGCAGTACTTC. This encodes CASSAQFSEQYF. This chain links TRBV7-9 with TRBJ2-7, with D unresolved. This CDR3 is 12 amino acids long. The germline gives CDR1 SEHNR, CDR2 FQNEAQ (reference sequence). Trimming left V 5 bases short and J 6 bases short, with 11 bases between.

This clonotype has just a few counts. This CDR3 is CASSRDPSDSYNEQFF. CDR3 DNA sequence: TGCGCCAGCAGCAGAGACCCTAGCGACTCCTACAATGAGCAGTTCTTC. The chain links TRBV5-1 to TRBJ2-1; D is perhaps TRBD2 (6 bases). CDR3 length: 16 residues. The V gene's germline CDR1 is SGHRS and CDR2 YFSETQ. Trimming removed 4 bases at V and 0 bases at J, with 14 bases between.

This chain links TRBV2 with TRBJ2-1; TRBD2 matches 10 bases. Losses at the gene ends were 1 base for V and 8 bases for J; bases not matched to a gene: 5. Germline CDR1 SNHLY, CDR2 FYNNEI. The CDR3 is 15 amino acids. This CDR3 reads CASSEVLAGGYEQFF. The CDR3 nucleotides read TGTGCCAGCAGTGAAGTTTTAGCGGGAGGTTATGAGCAGTTCTTC. The variable domain in full, completed from reference TRBV2 and TRBJ2-1, reads EPEVTQTPSHQVTQMGQEVILRCVPISNHLYFYWYRQILGQKVEFLVSFYNNEISEKSEIFDDQFSVERPDGSNFTLKIRSTKLEDSAMYFCASSEVLAGGYEQFFGPGTRLTVL.

This rearrangement joins TRBV6-5 to TRBJ2-3, with unresolved D. The CDR3 has 15 residues. V was clipped by 2 bases and J by 1 base, with 10 bases between them. CDR1 is MNHEY and CDR2 is SVGAGI in the germline V gene. The CDR3 protein is CASSYGILGTDTQYF. CDR3 nucleotide sequence: TGTGCCAGCAGTTACGGCATCTTAGGCACAGATACGCAGTATTTT.

J is TRBJ2-7 and V is TRBV20-1; maybe TRBD2 (6 bases). V gave up 5 bases and J gave up 0 bases, with 14 bases separating them. CDR1 and CDR2 from the germline V gene are DFQATT and SNEGSKA (reference sequence). The CDR3 runs 14 residues. The CDR3 nucleotides read TGCAGTGCTCCCACCCTAGCGTACTCCTACGAGCAGTACTTC. It codes for CSAPTLAYSYEQYF.